The 21 T cell receptor beta chains below all came from one sample that was sequenced in a study of blood T cell repertoires in COVID-19. Data came from immunoSEQ multiplex PCR; TCRdb stores just in-frame clones and leaves some out. The data contain about 370,000 clones, 89% of them singletons. Material for sequencing was PBMCs or T cells enriched from blood (not recorded which). These receptors all come from a woman aged 25 to 39 who had recovered from COVID-19.

V usage is TRBV27 and J usage is TRBJ2-7; the match to TRBD1 covers 7 bases. The V gene's germline CDR1 is MNHEY and CDR2 SMNVEV (reference sequence). V was clipped by 3 bases and J by 2 bases; unmatched bases: 7. This CDR3 is built from 15 residues. CDR3 bases: TGTGCCAGCAGTTTGTCGACAGGGCCGCCCTACGAGCAGTACTTC. Residues: CASSLSTGPPYEQYF.

This clone has just a few counts. The V and J genes are TRBV4-1 and TRBJ1-2; 7 bases are shared with TRBD1. With 2 bases clipped from V and 6 bases from J, the junction kept 9 bases outside the gene matches. CDR3 length: 15 residues. CDR1 and CDR2 from the germline V gene are MGHRA and YSYEKL. This CDR3 reads CASSQPRDSENGYTF. The CDR3 DNA reads TGCGCCAGCAGCCAACCCAGGGACAGCGAAAATGGCTACACCTTC.

This clone was counted a single time. This sequence joins TRBV5-5 and TRBJ2-3; tentative D call: TRBD2 (7 bases). CDR3 size: 15 residues. Trimming took off 0 bases at V and 1 base at J, with 9 bases between the two ends. Looked up from germline, CDR1 is SGHKS and CDR2 is YYEKEE (reference sequence). The CDR3 nucleotides read TGTGCCAGCAGCTTGGAGGGGGGGGGCACAGATACGCAGTATTTT. It specifies CASSLEGGGTDTQYF.

The chain links TRBV27 to TRBJ2-1, with TRBD2 matching 16 bases. J lost 8 bases, V lost 5 bases, and 3 bases had no gene match. This CDR3 region has 15 residues. Germline values: CDR1 MNHEY, CDR2 SMNVEV (reference sequence). The CDR3 DNA reads as TGTGCCAGCAGTCTGGGACTAGCGGGAGGGTATGAGCAGTTCTTC. Translation: CASSLGLAGGYEQFF.

The rearrangement links TRBV19 to TRBJ1-5; D perhaps matches TRBD1 (6 bases). The CDR3 covers 15 residues. The germline CDR1 and CDR2 sequences are LNHDA and SQIVND (reference sequence). The V end lost 5 bases, the J end lost 0 bases, and 11 bases lay between the germline ends. Written as DNA, the CDR3 is TGTGCCAGTAGTTTACAGGGACATAGCAATCAGCCCCAGCATTTT. It is translated as CASSLQGHSNQPQHF.

The CDR3 DNA sequence: TGTGCCAGCAGCTTGGTCCGGAGCACGAACACTGAAGCTTTCTTT. Its translation is CASSLVRSTNTEAFF. The chain carries TRBV5-5 and TRBJ1-1, with D uncertain. The CDR3 is 15 amino acids. In germline, CDR1 is SGHKS, CDR2 YYEKEE (reference sequence). Trimming took off 0 bases at V and 1 base at J, with 10 bases between the two ends.

The chain has TRBV3-1 (or the pseudogene TRBV3-2) and TRBJ1-1; D remains ambiguous. The CDR3 length is 14 residues. In germline, CDR1 is LGHDT, CDR2 YNNKEL (reference sequence). The V gene lost 1 base and the J gene lost 0 bases, with 6 bases spanning the gap. For the CDR3, the DNA is TGTGCCAGCAGCCAAGGCCAGATGAACACTGAAGCTTTCTTT. Its translation: CASSQGQMNTEAFF.

The chain joins TRBV3-1 (or the pseudogene TRBV3-2) to TRBJ1-6; possibly TRBD1 for D (5 bases). This CDR3 comprises 15 residues. Germline lookup yields CDR1 LGHDT and CDR2 YNNKEL (reference sequence). Trimming removed 5 bases from V and 7 bases from J, with 15 bases in between. CDR3 region: CASSMTAAFNSPLHF. CDR3 bases: TGTGCCAGCAGCATGACAGCTGCTTTCAATTCACCCCTCCACTTT.

The chain couples TRBV10-3 to TRBJ1-2, with 7 bases matching TRBD1. CDR3 size: 12 residues. The J segment lost 6 bases and the V segment lost 4 bases, leaving 2 bases of the junction unmatched. The germline V gene encodes CDR1 ENHRY and CDR2 SYGVKD. The CDR3 DNA is TGTGCCATCAGTGGACAGGGCCATGGCTACACCTTC. It translates to CAISGQGHGYTF.

This clone was detected only once. The V and J genes are TRBV20-1 and TRBJ1-2; D gene uncertain. Deletions cut 3 bases from V and 5 bases from J, with 16 bases between. The CDR3 is 14 amino acids. From germline, CDR1 is DFQATT and CDR2 SNEGSKA (reference sequence). CDR3 protein: CSASPGGPLYGYTF. In DNA, the CDR3 is TGCAGTGCTAGTCCCGGAGGCCCCCTTTATGGCTACACCTTC.

The J gene is TRBJ1-1, the V gene TRBV11-2; D is perhaps TRBD1 (5 bases). The CDR3 is made up of 16 amino acids. Deletions cut 2 bases from V and 1 base from J, with 14 bases between. Per germline, CDR1 SGHAT and CDR2 FQNNGV. As DNA, the CDR3 is TGTGCCAGCAGCTTAAGGCCAGGTCAGGGGAACACTGAAGCTTTCTTT. This encodes CASSLRPGQGNTEAFF.

The rearrangement uses TRBV5-4 and TRBJ2-5; TRBD1 matches at 9 bases. Per the germline V gene, CDR1 is SGHNT and CDR2 is YYREEE (reference sequence). Trimming at V came to 3 bases and at J to 5 bases, leaving 5 bases not matched to a gene. There are 14 residues in the CDR3. CDR3: CASSWTGEKETQYF. The CDR3 DNA reads TGTGCCAGCAGCTGGACAGGGGAGAAGGAGACCCAGTACTTC.

This rearrangement joins TRBV5-4 to TRBJ2-1, with a possible D match to TRBD1 (6 bases). There are 15 residues in the CDR3. V was pared by 0 bases and J by 8 bases, with 15 bases between. In germline, CDR1 is SGHNT, CDR2 YYREEE (reference sequence). The CDR3: CASSLEGRGYDEQFF. In DNA, the CDR3 is TGTGCCAGCAGCTTGGAGGGCAGGGGATACGATGAGCAGTTCTTC.

The chain has TRBV29-1 and TRBJ2-7; TRBD1 might be the D (6 bases). This CDR3 contains 12 residues. With 5 bases removed from V and 4 bases from J, the gap between germline ends came to 12 bases. In germline, CDR1 is SQVTM, CDR2 ANQGSEA. The CDR3 here is CSVTGKGYEQYF. Written as DNA, the CDR3 is TGCAGCGTTACAGGGAAGGGGTACGAGCAGTACTTC.

The chain recombines TRBV5-6 with TRBJ1-2, with D possibly matching TRBD1 (6 bases). The CDR3 length is 16 residues. The V and J ends lost 4 bases and 7 bases respectively, with 23 bases between them. Germline values: CDR1 SGHDT, CDR2 YYEEEE. CDR3 protein: CASSGGGRRAYSGYTF. CDR3 coding DNA: TGTGCCAGCAGCGGGGGCGGGCGCAGGGCCTATAGTGGCTACACCTTC.

The V gene is TRBV7-9, the J gene TRBJ2-6; 8 bases map to TRBD1. The CDR3 runs to 16 residues. V was pared by 4 bases and J by 4 bases, with 6 bases of the junction left unmatched. The germline gives CDR1 SEHNR, CDR2 FQNEAQ (reference sequence). This chain's CDR3 is CASSYRTGTGANVLTF. As DNA, the CDR3 is TGTGCCAGCAGCTACAGGACAGGGACCGGGGCCAACGTCCTGACTTTC.

This rearrangement joins TRBV5-8 to TRBJ1-6; D is unresolved. In germline, CDR1 is SGHTS, CDR2 YDEGEE. The ends were cut back, 3 bases at V and 8 bases at J, with 15 bases in the middle. The length of the CDR3 is 15 residues. CDR3 in amino acids: CASSSRGRGYSPLHF. CDR3 DNA sequence: TGTGCCAGCAGCTCCCGAGGGCGCGGGTATTCACCCCTCCACTTT. Supplemented by reference TRBV5-8 and TRBJ1-6, the full variable domain reads EAGVTQSPTHLIKTRGQQATLRCSPISGHTSVYWYQQALGLGLQFLLWYDEGEERNRGNFPPRFSGRQFPNYSSELNVNALELEDSALYLCASSSRGRGYSPLHFGNGTRLTVT.

This clone was counted only a few times. V usage is TRBV13 and J usage is TRBJ1-5, with D possibly matching TRBD1 (6 bases). In germline, CDR1 is PRHDT, CDR2 FYEKMQ (reference sequence). This CDR3 region has 14 residues. Deletions cut 3 bases from V and 2 bases from J, with 8 bases between. The CDR3 nucleotides read TGTGCCAGCAGCTTTTCAGGGGGCAATCAGCCCCAGCATTTT. Translated, it gives CASSFSGGNQPQHF.

V and J are TRBV30 and TRBJ2-1; 12 nucleotides align to TRBD2. The CDR3 consists of 14 residues. Per germline, CDR1 GTSNPN and CDR2 SVGIG (reference sequence). The V and J ends lost 7 bases and 4 bases, in that order; junction bases with no gene match: 5. The DNA for the CDR3 is TGTGCCTCCTTGACTAGCGGGAGTTACAATGAGCAGTTCTTC. This gives the protein CASLTSGSYNEQFF.

The J gene is TRBJ1-2, the V gene TRBV7-9, with TRBD1 matching 8 bases. Germline CDR1 and CDR2: SEHNR and FQNEAQ (reference sequence). The CDR3 length is 14 residues. Germline trimming cut 5 bases from V and 1 base from J; bases unmatched to any gene: 3. As DNA, the CDR3 is TGTGCCAGCAGCAAGGGACAGGTTAACTATGGCTACACCTTC. It specifies CASSKGQVNYGYTF.

The chain joins TRBV4-1 to TRBJ2-5; 9 nucleotides match TRBD2. This CDR3 has 15 residues. Unmatched junction bases numbered 4, after V lost 1 base and J lost 4 bases. The germline gives CDR1 MGHRA, CDR2 YSYEKL. In DNA, the CDR3 is TGCGCCAGCAGCCAAGCAGGAGCGGGGGGAGAGACCCAGTACTTC. Translated: CASSQAGAGGETQYF.